Below, 21 T cell receptor beta chains from the same sample are listed, as sequenced in a study of cytomegalovirus exposure and HLA in healthy donors. The primer mix had 60 Vbeta and 13 Jbeta primers. TCRdb's copy holds only in-frame clones and misses some; the assay was immunoSEQ multiplex PCR. The listing records some 80,000 clones. Sequencing input: PBMCs. Receptors were obtained from a man in his fifties in good health and CMV-seropositive.

CDR3: CAWSGDSYEQYV. The CDR3 nucleotides are TGTGCCTGGAGTGGGGACAGCTACGAGCAGTACGTC. The chain carries TRBV30 and TRBJ2-7, with 7 bases lining up with TRBD1. The V segment lost 1 base and the J segment 3 bases; nucleotides outside the gene matches: 0. The CDR3 consists of 12 residues. From germline, CDR1 is GTSNPN and CDR2 SVGIG (reference sequence).

The J gene is TRBJ2-7, the V gene TRBV9; tentative D call: TRBD1 (6 bases). V was clipped by 0 bases and J by 2 bases, with 15 bases between them. The CDR3 length is 16 residues. Germline CDR1 SGDLS, CDR2 YYNGEE. The CDR3 here is CASSVGPTGLAYEQYF. The CDR3 DNA reads TGTGCCAGCAGCGTAGGTCCGACAGGCCTCGCCTACGAGCAGTACTTC.

V and J are TRBV28 and TRBJ1-5; 8 bases are shared with TRBD1. Germline V lookup: CDR1 MDHEN, CDR2 SYDVKM. V shed 2 bases and J 10 bases; nucleotides not matched to a gene: 7. CDR3 length equals 14 residues. The CDR3: CASSLTGGEGPQHF. In DNA form, the CDR3 reads TGTGCCAGCAGTTTAACAGGGGGAGAAGGACCCCAGCATTTT.

The chain couples TRBV28 to TRBJ1-1, with TRBD1 matching over 9 bases. Germline assignment: CDR1 MDHEN and CDR2 SYDVKM. The CDR3 is 15 amino acids. With 3 bases clipped from V and 5 bases from J, the junction kept 7 bases outside the gene matches. The CDR3 spells CASSLGLQGATEAFF. DNA for the CDR3: TGTGCCAGCAGTTTGGGGCTACAGGGGGCAACTGAAGCTTTCTTT.

The rearrangement joins TRBV19 to TRBJ1-1, with a tentative D call TRBD1 (6 bases). V was trimmed by 4 bases and J by 2 bases, leaving 17 bases between them. The CDR3 length is 16 residues. Germline values: CDR1 LNHDA, CDR2 SQIVND (reference sequence). The CDR3 DNA is TGTGCCAGTAGTACCGGGACAAGTCATTTCAACACTGAAGCTTTCTTT. Residues: CASSTGTSHFNTEAFF.

The chain carries TRBV29-1 and TRBJ1-4; D perhaps matches TRBD1 (5 bases). Trimming removed 8 bases from V and 3 bases from J, with 13 bases in between. The CDR3 spans 13 residues. Germline V gene lookup returns CDR1 SQVTM and CDR2 ANQGSEA. The CDR3: CSFSTVSNEKLFF. The CDR3 nucleotides are TGCAGCTTCTCGACAGTCTCTAATGAAAAACTGTTTTTT.

This sequence joins TRBV28 and TRBJ2-3; weak D call: TRBD1 (6 bases). Trimming removed 5 bases at V and 4 bases at J, with 13 bases between. CDR3 length: 14 amino acids. The germline gives CDR1 MDHEN, CDR2 SYDVKM. The CDR3 nucleotides read TGTGCCAGCAGTCCGGACAGTTTCCCAGATACGCAGTATTTT. This gives the protein CASSPDSFPDTQYF.

The J gene is TRBJ2-7, the V gene TRBV5-6; D is possibly TRBD2 (7 bases). The CDR3 loop spans 13 amino acids. V lost 4 bases, J lost 5 bases, and 13 bases lay in between. Germline V gives CDR1 SGHDT, CDR2 YYEEEE. For the CDR3, the DNA is TGTGCCAGCAGCCCGGGGGGCGGGCACGAGCAGTACGTC. The encoded protein is CASSPGGGHEQYV.

This sequence joins TRBV6-6 and TRBJ1-4, with 10 bases identical to TRBD1. The V and J ends lost 6 bases and 0 bases, in that order; junction bases with no gene match: 4. CDR1 and CDR2 (germline): MNHNY, SVGAGI (reference sequence). The CDR3 contains 16 residues. For the CDR3, the DNA is TGTGCCAGCAGGGGACAGGGGATCGCAACTAATGAAAAACTGTTTTTT. The encoded protein is CASRGQGIATNEKLFF.

V gene TRBV10-3 combines with J gene TRBJ2-5; a weak D match, TRBD2 (6 bases). The germline CDR1 and CDR2 sequences are ENHRY and SYGVKD. CDR3 length: 16 amino acids. V was cut by 3 bases and J by 4 bases, with 18 bases left in between. CDR3 amino acids: CAISESVPSVIETQYF. CDR3 sequence (DNA): TGTGCCATCAGTGAAAGCGTTCCTAGCGTAATAGAGACCCAGTACTTC.

The CDR3 is CASSLINRVTYEQYF. The CDR3 DNA sequence: TGTGCCAGCAGTCTAATAAACAGGGTAACCTACGAGCAGTACTTC. The J gene is TRBJ2-7, the V gene TRBV28, with D possibly TRBD1 on 6 matching bases. The V gene's germline CDR1 is MDHEN and CDR2 SYDVKM. Deletions cut 5 bases from V and 2 bases from J, with 16 bases between. The CDR3 has 15 residues.

V usage is TRBV29-1 and J usage is TRBJ1-2; 7 bases fit TRBD1. Per the germline V gene, CDR1 is SQVTM and CDR2 is ANQGSEA. The trim removed 1 base at V and 4 bases at J, leaving 6 bases unmatched. CDR3 length: 14 residues. The CDR3 here is CSVEVKTGAYGYTF. The CDR3 nucleotides read TGCAGCGTTGAAGTCAAAACAGGGGCCTATGGCTACACCTTC.

The chain joins TRBV4-1 to TRBJ2-5; 10 bases are a match to TRBD1. J was trimmed by 2 bases and V by 4 bases; bases with no gene match: 7. The CDR3 is made up of 16 amino acids. Germline lookup yields CDR1 MGHRA and CDR2 YSYEKL. The CDR3 region is CASSLLPGQGQETQYF. The CDR3 DNA sequence: TGCGCCAGCAGCCTCCTCCCGGGACAGGGGCAAGAGACCCAGTACTTC.

The chain joins TRBV5-1 to TRBJ2-3, with 11 nucleotides matching TRBD2. Trimming at V came to 3 bases and at J to 5 bases, leaving 8 bases not matched to a gene. The germline CDR1 and CDR2 sequences are SGHRS and YFSETQ. The CDR3 has 16 residues. CDR3 coding DNA: TGCGCCAGCAGCTCTGCTAGCGGGGGGACTGGAGATACGCAGTATTTT. It yields the protein CASSSASGGTGDTQYF.

The chain joins TRBV7-6 to TRBJ2-2, with 7 bases identical to TRBD2. The CDR3 consists of 16 residues. The V segment lost 11 bases and the J segment 3 bases; nucleotides outside the gene matches: 15. The germline V gene has CDR1 SGHVS and CDR2 FNYEAQ. CDR3: CASRGDRTTDTGELFF. The CDR3 region has the DNA TGTGCCTCCCGGGGGGATAGGACGACGGACACCGGGGAGCTGTTTTTT.

The chain recombines TRBV5-6 with TRBJ2-5; D is undetermined. With 5 bases removed from V and 3 bases from J, the gap between germline ends came to 5 bases. Germline CDR1 and CDR2: SGHDT and YYEEEE. The CDR3 is 11 amino acids. CDR3 loop: CASSQKETQYF. CDR3 sequence (DNA): TGTGCCAGCAGTCAGAAAGAGACCCAGTACTTC.

V gene TRBV6-5 combines with J gene TRBJ2-3, with 9 bases identical to TRBD1. The ends lost 6 bases at V and 2 bases at J; junction bases unmatched: 6. Per germline, CDR1 MNHEY and CDR2 SVGAGI. The CDR3 has 15 residues. Written as DNA, the CDR3 is TGTGCCAGCAGGAACCGGGACAGGGCCACAGATACGCAGTATTTT. It specifies CASRNRDRATDTQYF.

The CDR3 DNA follows: TGTGCCAGTAGTATTGGTAACAGGGGGCACAATCAGCCCCAGCATTTT. Translating gives CASSIGNRGHNQPQHF. The chain has TRBV19 and TRBJ1-5; 9 bases fit TRBD1. The CDR3 loop spans 16 amino acids. Germline V lookup: CDR1 LNHDA, CDR2 SQIVND (reference sequence). V shed 3 bases and J 3 bases; nucleotides not matched to a gene: 6.

V usage is TRBV5-8 and J usage is TRBJ2-2; 8 nucleotides match TRBD2. The CDR3 is 17 amino acids. The V and J ends lost 1 base and 4 bases, in that order; junction bases with no gene match: 9. Germline CDR1 reads SGHTS; CDR2 reads YDEGEE. The CDR3 DNA reads TGTGCCAGCAGCTTGACTAGCGGAGTCATTACCACCGGGGAGCTGTTTTTT. Translating gives CASSLTSGVITTGELFF.

The J gene is TRBJ1-1, the V gene TRBV29-1, with 7 bases fitting TRBD1. After removal of 3 bases from V and 5 bases from J, the junction contained 9 bases not matched to a gene. Germline CDR1 and CDR2: SQVTM and ANQGSEA. The CDR3 is made up of 14 amino acids. The CDR3 DNA follows: TGCAGCGTTGACAGGGGGTCTCAAAGGACTGAAGCTTTCTTT. Translation gives CSVDRGSQRTEAFF.

The chain combines TRBV4-1 with TRBJ2-3; D perhaps matches TRBD2 (5 bases). This CDR3 comprises 14 residues. Deletions cut 1 base from V and 9 bases from J, with 14 bases between. Germline V gives CDR1 MGHRA, CDR2 YSYEKL. The CDR3 DNA follows: TGCGCCAGCAGCCAAGGGACTGCCTACGGGACGCAGTATTTT. It is translated as CASSQGTAYGTQYF.